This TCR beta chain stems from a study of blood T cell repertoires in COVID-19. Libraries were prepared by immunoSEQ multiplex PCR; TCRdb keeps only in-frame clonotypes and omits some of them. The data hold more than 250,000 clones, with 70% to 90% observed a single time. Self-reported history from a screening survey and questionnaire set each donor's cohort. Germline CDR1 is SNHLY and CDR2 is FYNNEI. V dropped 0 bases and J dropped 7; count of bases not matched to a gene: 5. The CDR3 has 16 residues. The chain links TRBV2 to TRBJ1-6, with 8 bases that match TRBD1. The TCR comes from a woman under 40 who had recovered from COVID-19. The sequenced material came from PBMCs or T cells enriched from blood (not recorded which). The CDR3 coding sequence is TGTGCCAGCAGTGAAGCGCCAGGGGGCGCGAATTCACCCCTCCACTTT. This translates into CASSEAPGGANSPLHF.